This TCR beta chain appears in the sequencing data of a study of T cell responses to AZD1222 COVID-19 vaccine. Study results and caveats: Repertoires were sampled only after the peak T cell response.

Between the trimmed V and J ends, which lost 5 bases and 2 bases, there was a span of 15 bases. The CDR3 extends over 15 amino acids. Germline CDR1 and CDR2: SEHNR and FQNEAQ (reference sequence). Assay used: immunoSEQ multiplex PCR; TCRdb lists only in-frame clones, some missing. The table has about 77,000 clones, roughly 90% seen once. For this clone: The antigen remains undetermined.

The chain carries TRBV7-9 and TRBJ1-2, with D possibly matching TRBD1 (5 bases). The sequence came from an adult who received the AZD1222 COVID-19 vaccine. Sequenced material: peripheral blood, taken 28 days after the second AZD1222 dose. The CDR3 nucleotides are TGTGCCAGCAGCCCGCCGGGGGGGGAGAACTATGGCTACACCTTC. Translating gives CASSPPGGENYGYTF.